Presented here are 25 T cell receptor beta chains from one specimen sequenced in a study of CD8+ T cells in alopecia areata. The treatment denotes: oral pan-JAK inhibitor, 5-10 mg twice daily. RNA was extracted and reverse transcribed into cDNA as the sequencing template. The protocol was immunoSEQ multiplex PCR, while the TCRdb copy is restricted to in-frame clones and leaves out a portion. This table holds some 150,000 clones, 45% to 60% found once. Sequencing was performed on CD8+ T cells sorted from blood, taken at week 4, from a patient treated with tofacitinib. These receptors all come from a human donor with alopecia areata.

This clone was recorded a few times. A junction boundary mismatches the germline segment, possibly from a read error. CDR3 DNA sequence: TGTGCCACCAGCAGTGTCCGGGACAGGCTGGCGACAGACTTC. This encodes CATSSVRDRLATDF. This sequence joins TRBV15 and TRBJ2-5; 8 bases line up with TRBD1. Germline values: CDR1 LNHNV, CDR2 YYDKDF (reference sequence). The CDR3 has 14 amino acids.

This CDR3 is CASAPGQGMETQYF. CDR3 coding DNA: TGCGCCAGCGCCCCGGGACAGGGGATGGAGACCCAGTACTTC. The chain carries TRBV5-1 and TRBJ2-5, with 10 bases lining up with TRBD1. V lost 7 bases to trimming and J lost 5 bases; unmatched junction nucleotides: 8. The CDR3 covers 14 residues. CDR1 is SGHRS and CDR2 is YFSETQ in the germline V gene.

This clone appeared a few times. This chain uses TRBV27 with TRBJ2-1; 11 bases align to TRBD2. This CDR3 has 15 amino acids. The V and J ends lost 7 bases and 2 bases, in that order; junction bases with no gene match: 4. Germline lookup yields CDR1 MNHEY and CDR2 SMNVEV (reference sequence). CDR3 in amino acids: CASTLSGGAYNEQFF. The CDR3 bases are TGTGCCAGCACCCTTAGCGGGGGGGCCTACAATGAGCAGTTCTTC.

This chain joins TRBV6-1 and TRBJ2-1; maybe TRBD2 (6 bases). The germline CDR1 and CDR2 sequences are MNHNS and SASEGT. The V end was cut by 5 bases, the J end by 7 bases, with 15 bases between. This CDR3 is built from 14 residues. The CDR3 DNA sequence: TGTGCCAGCAGTCCTGGCGGGGAGGCGAATGAGCAGTTCTTC. Protein sequence: CASSPGGEANEQFF.

Concerning this clone itself: Other DNA sequences within the sample encode an identical CDR3. This chain uses TRBV5-6 with TRBJ1-1; D might be TRBD1 (6 bases). The CDR3 has 12 amino acids. V was trimmed by 4 bases and J by 7 bases, leaving 11 bases between them. Germline-derived CDR1 and CDR2 are SGHDT and YYEEEE. CDR3 nucleotide sequence: TGTGCCAGCAGCCCCGGACAGCTTGAAGCTTTCTTT. Encoded protein: CASSPGQLEAFF.

In this sample, this clone turned up a few times. This chain joins TRBV2 and TRBJ2-3, with 10 bases that match TRBD2. V was clipped by 5 bases and J by 4 bases; unmatched bases: 12. The germline V gene encodes CDR1 SNHLY and CDR2 FYNNEI. The CDR3 is 17 residues long. Here the CDR3 reads CASSQPGLAPGADTQYF. The CDR3, as DNA: TGTGCCAGCAGTCAACCGGGACTAGCGCCCGGGGCAGATACGCAGTATTTT.

The J gene is TRBJ1-1, the V gene TRBV13; D is ambiguous. The V and J ends lost 8 bases and 8 bases respectively, with 15 bases between them. There are 12 residues in the CDR3. Germline lookup yields CDR1 PRHDT and CDR2 FYEKMQ (reference sequence). The CDR3 sequence: CASSQLRQEAFF. The CDR3 nucleotides read TGTGCCAGCTCTCAACTGAGGCAGGAAGCTTTCTTT.

This rearrangement joins TRBV29-1 to TRBJ1-2; D gene ambiguous. CDR1 SQVTM and CDR2 ANQGSEA come from the germline V gene. V was trimmed by 5 bases and J by 1 base, leaving 11 bases between them. CDR3 length: 13 residues. CDR3 sequence (DNA): TGCAGCGTTTCATCGGAGCGTAACTATGGCTACACCTTC. It specifies CSVSSERNYGYTF.

V gene TRBV29-1 combines with J gene TRBJ1-4; no definite D call. Germline CDR1 SQVTM, CDR2 ANQGSEA. The CDR3 spans 13 residues. Trimming shortened V by 4 bases and J by 0 bases, and 6 bases separated the two germline ends. The CDR3 DNA sequence: TGCAGCGTTGTCATGGCAACTAATGAAAAACTGTTTTTT. This gives the protein CSVVMATNEKLFF.

The V and J genes are TRBV29-1 and TRBJ2-5, with D perhaps TRBD1 (5 bases). TRBJ2-7 matches the DNA end more closely, so the J call is doubtful. The CDR3 runs to 11 residues. Germline CDR1 is SQVTM and CDR2 is ANQGSEA. CDR3 sequence: CSATTDYEQYF. The DNA of the CDR3 is TGCAGCGCCACGACAGACTACGAGCAGTACTTC.

This clone was counted once. The V and J genes are TRBV11-2 and TRBJ1-5, with D tentatively TRBD1 (5 bases). Germline V lookup: CDR1 SGHAT, CDR2 FQNNGV. Trimming left V 5 bases short and J 1 base short, with 18 bases between. CDR3 length: 17 amino acids. CDR3 loop: CASSTSGKSGSNQPQHF. CDR3 DNA: TGTGCCAGCAGCACATCCGGGAAATCAGGGAGCAATCAGCCCCAGCATTTT.

This chain joins TRBV13 and TRBJ1-5, with D tentatively TRBD1 (5 bases). CDR3 length: 14 amino acids. The V end was cut by 6 bases, the J end by 2 bases, with 11 bases between. Germline CDR1 is PRHDT and CDR2 is FYEKMQ (reference sequence). The CDR3 loop is CASSWGGGNQPQHF. CDR3 coding DNA: TGTGCCAGCAGTTGGGGCGGGGGCAATCAGCCCCAGCATTTT. Looking up the rest from reference TRBV13 and TRBJ1-5 gives the full variable domain: AAGVIQSPRHLIKEKRETATLKCYPIPRHDTVYWYQQGPGQDPQFLISFYEKMQSDKGSIPDRFSAQQFSDYHSELNMSSLELGDSALYFCASSWGGGNQPQHFGDGTRLSIL.

This chain uses TRBV7-9 with TRBJ2-7; D is uncertain. The germline gives CDR1 SEHNR, CDR2 FQNEAQ (reference sequence). CDR3 size: 15 residues. Trimming stripped 5 bases from V and 0 bases from J, with 14 bases between. Here the CDR3 reads CASSPELLLSYEQYF. The CDR3 region has the DNA TGTGCCAGCAGCCCTGAGCTGCTACTCTCCTACGAGCAGTACTTC.

The V gene is TRBV2, the J gene TRBJ2-3; D is perhaps TRBD2 (6 bases). The CDR3 runs 13 residues. With 8 bases removed from V and 2 bases from J, the gap between germline ends came to 11 bases. CDR1 SNHLY and CDR2 FYNNEI come from the germline V gene. CDR3 sequence: CASVGLLTDTQYF. The CDR3 bases are TGTGCCAGCGTGGGACTTCTCACAGATACGCAGTATTTT.

The chain uses TRBV30 and TRBJ2-2; D not resolved. This CDR3 spans 13 amino acids. CDR1 and CDR2 from the germline V gene are GTSNPN and SVGIG (reference sequence). V lost 3 bases and J 7 bases, leaving 12 bases between the germline ends. In nucleotides, the CDR3 is TGTGCCTGGAGCCTAACCCTTGACGGGGAGCTGTTTTTT. This translates into CAWSLTLDGELFF.

V and J are TRBV5-4 and TRBJ2-1, with D unresolved. Germline values: CDR1 SGHNT, CDR2 YYREEE (reference sequence). This CDR3 has 12 residues. Between the trimmed V and J ends, which lost 0 bases and 7 bases, there was a span of 5 bases. CDR3 in amino acids: CASSLGVNEQFF. DNA for the CDR3: TGTGCCAGCAGCTTGGGGGTAAATGAGCAGTTCTTC.

The chain carries TRBV30 and TRBJ1-2; 8 bases are shared with TRBD1. The CDR3 length is 13 residues. CDR1 and CDR2 from the germline V gene are GTSNPN and SVGIG (reference sequence). With 3 bases clipped from V and 2 bases from J, the junction kept 2 bases outside the gene matches. In DNA, the CDR3 is TGTGCCTGGAGGCACAGGGGGAACTATGGCTACACCTTC. Encoded protein: CAWRHRGNYGYTF.

This clone was detected a few times. V gene TRBV7-8 combines with J gene TRBJ2-1, with no clear D. The CDR3 consists of 13 residues. V gave up 5 bases and J gave up 7 bases, with 12 bases separating them. Per germline, CDR1 SGHVS and CDR2 FQNEAQ. The CDR3 DNA follows: TGTGCCAGCAGCACTACGATATGGAATGAGCAGTTCTTC. Translating it yields CASSTTIWNEQFF.

As to this clone: Other DNA sequences within the sample encode an identical CDR3. The chain combines TRBV29-1 with TRBJ1-1; D not resolved. The CDR3 has 13 amino acids. Trimming took 4 bases from V and 5 from J, leaving 14 bases between them. Germline loops: CDR1 SQVTM, CDR2 ANQGSEA. In DNA, the CDR3 is TGCAGCGTTGGGGGAGGAAGGCGAACTGAAGCTTTCTTT. Translating it yields CSVGGGRRTEAFF.

This clone was counted between two and nine times. This chain links TRBV29-1 with TRBJ2-7; 8 nucleotides agree with TRBD1. V dropped 7 bases and J dropped 4; count of bases not matched to a gene: 6. In germline, CDR1 is SQVTM, CDR2 ANQGSEA. This CDR3 is built from 12 residues. Here the CDR3 reads CSGRTGRYEQYF. CDR3 DNA: TGCAGCGGGAGGACAGGGAGGTACGAGCAGTACTTC.

This clone appeared a single time. The chain combines TRBV4-1 with TRBJ2-1; TRBD1 might be the D (5 bases). This CDR3 has 15 amino acids. Deletions cut 0 bases from V and 7 bases from J, with 13 bases between. Germline V gene data show CDR1 as MGHRA and CDR2 as YSYEKL. In nucleotides, the CDR3 is TGCGCCAGCAGCCAAGATCCGGCAGGGCAAAATGAGCAGTTCTTC. This gives the protein CASSQDPAGQNEQFF.

This clone was observed a handful of times. This sample also contains other DNA sequences that code for the same CDR3. The V gene is TRBV29-1, the J gene TRBJ1-2; 7 nucleotides agree with TRBD1. The CDR3 is 11 residues long. Unmatched junction bases numbered 1, after V lost 6 bases and J lost 3 bases. Germline CDR1 reads SQVTM; CDR2 reads ANQGSEA. The CDR3 is CSVGTDYGYTF. Written as DNA, the CDR3 is TGCAGCGTCGGGACAGACTATGGCTACACCTTC.

This clone occurred a few times. V gene TRBV15 combines with J gene TRBJ2-3, with 9 positions matching TRBD2. CDR1 and CDR2 (germline): LNHNV, YYDKDF (reference sequence). V dropped 1 base and J dropped 6; count of bases not matched to a gene: 8. The length of the CDR3 is 16 residues. The CDR3 spells CATSRVSGGPLDTQYF. The CDR3 nucleotides are TGTGCCACCAGCAGAGTAAGCGGGGGGCCCCTGGATACGCAGTATTTT.

The rearrangement links TRBV27 to TRBJ2-7; 7 nucleotides line up with TRBD1. This CDR3 region has 16 residues. In germline, CDR1 is MNHEY, CDR2 SMNVEV (reference sequence). After removal of 6 bases from V and 0 bases from J, the junction contained 11 bases not matched to a gene. This chain's CDR3 is CASSIVTGIGSYEQYF. The CDR3 coding sequence is TGTGCCAGCAGCATTGTGACAGGGATCGGCTCCTACGAGCAGTACTTC.

The J gene is TRBJ1-2, the V gene TRBV6-5; D may be TRBD1 (5 bases). The CDR3 covers 14 residues. CDR1 MNHEY and CDR2 SVGAGI come from the germline V gene. V lost 6 bases and J lost 4, with 15 bases in between. The CDR3, as DNA: TGTGCCAGCAGCCTTGGGGGACCTCTCTATGGCTACACCTTC. Translation: CASSLGGPLYGYTF.